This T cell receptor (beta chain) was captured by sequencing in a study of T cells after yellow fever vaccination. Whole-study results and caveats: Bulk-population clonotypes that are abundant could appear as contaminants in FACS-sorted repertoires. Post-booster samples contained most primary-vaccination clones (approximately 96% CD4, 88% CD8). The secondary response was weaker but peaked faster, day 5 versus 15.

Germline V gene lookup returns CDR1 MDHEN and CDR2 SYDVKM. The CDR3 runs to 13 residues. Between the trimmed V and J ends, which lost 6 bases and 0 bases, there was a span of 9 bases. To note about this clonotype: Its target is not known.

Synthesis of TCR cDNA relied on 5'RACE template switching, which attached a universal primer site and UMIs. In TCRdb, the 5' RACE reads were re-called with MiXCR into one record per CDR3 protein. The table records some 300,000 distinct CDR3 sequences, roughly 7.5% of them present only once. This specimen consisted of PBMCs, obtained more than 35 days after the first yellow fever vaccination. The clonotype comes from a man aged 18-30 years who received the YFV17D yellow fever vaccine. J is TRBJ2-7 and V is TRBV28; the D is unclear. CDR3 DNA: TGTGCCAGCAGGGCGGCGAGCTCCTACGAGCAGTACGTC. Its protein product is CASRAASSYEQYV.